This TCR beta chain derives from a study of blood T cell repertoires in COVID-19. Across the study: Collection of acute and convalescent COVID-19 samples took place in the United States, Italy and Spain.

Seattle cases were enrolled at active infection and followed longitudinally. In the original processing: From reference gene primer amplification, estimates of nucleated cell counts were derived. Repertoires were generated with immunoSEQ multiplex PCR, while TCRdb's copy carries only in-frame clones and drops some. The V and J calls and clone size are taken from that table; D and trimming were inferred from the DNA. The sample carries about 220,000 clones, approximately 85% recorded once. Trimming took off 1 base at V and 1 base at J, with 7 bases between the two ends. The germline gives CDR1 SGHTA, CDR2 FQGNSA. The length of the CDR3 is 14 residues.

V gene TRBV7-2 combines with J gene TRBJ1-1; D is ambiguous. The source is a woman in her seventies with COVID-19, enrolled during active disease. Sequencing was carried out using peripheral blood. CDR3 region: CASSLGHANTEAFF. In nucleotides, the CDR3 is TGTGCCAGCAGCTTAGGGCACGCGAACACTGAAGCTTTCTTT.